Shown below are 27 T cell receptor beta chains from a single sample sequenced in a study of Ad26.COV2.S vaccination and SARS-CoV-2 variants. Measured with immunoSEQ multiplex PCR; TCRdb has only the in-frame clones, and not every one. The table has some 340,000 clones, roughly 84% seen once. Specified treatment: 19 received Ad26.COV2.S at low or high dose, single or two shots; several received placebo; per-sample allocation not given. The study sampled participants on day 63 after the first vaccine or placebo injection. This specimen consisted of peripheral blood, obtained in a trial of Ad26.COV2.S vaccine versus placebo. The source is a person aged 18-60 years who received the Ad26.COV2.S COVID-19 vaccine or a placebo.

This clone was picked up one time. This chain connects TRBV6-1 to TRBJ2-3; TRBD1 might be the D (5 bases). V lost 0 bases and J lost 2, with 15 bases in between. Germline V lookup: CDR1 MNHNS, CDR2 SASEGT. The CDR3 consists of 17 residues. This CDR3 reads CASSEARTSRATDTQYF. In DNA, the CDR3 is TGTGCCAGCAGTGAAGCTCGGACCTCCAGGGCCACAGATACGCAGTATTTT.

The chain carries TRBV7-2 and TRBJ2-1, with 7 nucleotides matching TRBD1. The junction had 14 bases not matched to a gene; V was cut back by 2 bases and J by 4 bases. The CDR3 sequence is 18 residues long. Germline assignment: CDR1 SGHTA and CDR2 FQGNSA. CDR3: CASSLPSHWEQGYNEQFF. As DNA, the CDR3 is TGTGCCAGCAGCTTACCAAGTCACTGGGAACAGGGGTACAATGAGCAGTTCTTC.

V usage is TRBV10-1 and J usage is TRBJ1-1, with D perhaps matching TRBD1 (6 bases). Trimming shortened V by 2 bases and J by 0 bases, and 19 bases separated the two germline ends. This CDR3 comprises 18 residues. In germline, CDR1 is WNHNN, CDR2 SYGVQD (reference sequence). The CDR3, as DNA: TGCGCCAGCAGTGAGAGAAGAGGGCGGACAGAATTGAACACTGAAGCTTTCTTT. Its protein product is CASSERRGRTELNTEAFF.

The chain joins TRBV28 to TRBJ2-5, with D unresolved. CDR3 length equals 15 residues. The V and J ends lost 8 bases and 1 base respectively, with 17 bases between them. From germline, CDR1 is MDHEN and CDR2 SYDVKM. CDR3: CASPHRRAPQETQYF. CDR3 nucleotides: TGTGCCAGCCCCCACCGCCGGGCCCCCCAAGAGACCCAGTACTTC. Combining the CDR3 with reference TRBV28 and TRBJ2-5 gives the whole variable domain DVKVTQSSRYLVKRTGEKVFLECVQDMDHENMFWYRQDPGLGLRLIYFSYDVKMKEKGDIPEGYSVSREKKERFSLILESASTNQTSMYLCASPHRRAPQETQYFGPGTRLLVL.

V and J are TRBV5-4 and TRBJ1-1; 10 bases map to TRBD1. Germline CDR1 and CDR2: SGHNT and YYREEE (reference sequence). Trimming took 3 bases from V and 4 from J; bases not matched to a gene: 3. CDR3 length: 14 amino acids. For the CDR3, the DNA is TGTGCCAGCAGCTCACGGGACAGGGGCACTGAAGCTTTCTTT. Translated, it gives CASSSRDRGTEAFF.

This rearrangement joins TRBV6-2 or TRBV6-3 to TRBJ1-1; 9 positions agree with TRBD1. Germline loops: CDR1 MNHEY, CDR2 SVGEGT. V lost 0 bases to trimming and J lost 5 bases; unmatched junction nucleotides: 7. There are 16 residues in the CDR3. Written as DNA, the CDR3 is TGTGCCAGCAGTTACTCTTCTGCCGGGACAGGGACTGAAGCTTTCTTT. This codes for CASSYSSAGTGTEAFF.

This chain connects TRBV5-4 to TRBJ2-5; 7 nucleotides line up with TRBD2. The V and J ends lost 4 bases and 5 bases, in that order; junction bases with no gene match: 8. CDR3 length: 14 residues. The germline V gene has CDR1 SGHNT and CDR2 YYREEE (reference sequence). CDR3 sequence: CASSPAGSGETQYF. The CDR3 region has the DNA TGTGCCAGCAGCCCGGCGGGTAGCGGGGAGACCCAGTACTTC.

V gene TRBV7-9 combines with J gene TRBJ2-5; 8 bases agree with TRBD1. This CDR3 contains 15 residues. The junction had 10 bases not matched to a gene; V was cut back by 5 bases and J by 5 bases. CDR1 is SEHNR and CDR2 is FQNEAQ in the germline V gene (reference sequence). The CDR3: CASSVLTGATETQYF. Written as DNA, the CDR3 is TGTGCCAGCAGCGTTTTGACAGGGGCCACGGAGACCCAGTACTTC.

V and J are TRBV9 and TRBJ2-3; D tentatively fits TRBD1 or TRBD2 (5 bases each). This CDR3 is built from 16 residues. Germline loops: CDR1 SGDLS, CDR2 YYNGEE. Trimming took off 0 bases at V and 4 bases at J, with 15 bases between the two ends. The CDR3 DNA sequence: TGTGCCAGCAGCGTAGATGACACCCTGGGGGCAGATACGCAGTATTTT. The encoded protein is CASSVDDTLGADTQYF.

V is TRBV28 and J is TRBJ2-7, with 7 bases identical to TRBD1. V was pared by 3 bases and J by 5 bases, with 7 bases of the junction left unmatched. Germline V CDR1 and CDR2: MDHEN, SYDVKM. The CDR3 is 14 amino acids. CDR3 nucleotide sequence: TGTGCCAGCAGTTTGGGGCAGGGGGTACACGAGCAGTACTTC. It specifies CASSLGQGVHEQYF.

The chain combines TRBV5-1 with TRBJ2-1, with D perhaps TRBD1 or TRBD2 (7 bases each). This CDR3 has 14 residues. Germline assignment: CDR1 SGHRS and CDR2 YFSETQ. V was cut by 4 bases and J by 6 bases, with 14 bases left in between. CDR3 bases: TGCGCCAGCAGCCCCAGGGGGGGCTCCAATGAGCAGTTCTTC. This encodes CASSPRGGSNEQFF.

The chain has TRBV5-1 and TRBJ1-1; no reliable D call. Germline assignment: CDR1 SGHRS and CDR2 YFSETQ. V lost 0 bases and J 6 bases, leaving 9 bases between the germline ends. CDR3 length: 13 amino acids. The CDR3 sequence is CASSLENLAEAFF. CDR3 coding DNA: TGCGCCAGCAGCTTGGAAAACTTGGCTGAAGCTTTCTTT.

This clone was counted a single time. V gene TRBV10-3 combines with J gene TRBJ1-2; 9 bases line up with TRBD1. CDR3 size: 16 residues. Germline CDR1 is ENHRY and CDR2 is SYGVKD. Losses at the gene ends were 1 base for V and 3 bases for J; bases not matched to a gene: 6. CDR3 bases: TGTGCCATCAGTGAGTTTCGGGACAGGGAGGACTATGGCTACACCTTC. Encoded protein: CAISEFRDREDYGYTF.

V usage is TRBV21-1 and J usage is TRBJ1-4; TRBD1 is the table's D call, not checked against the DNA. TRBV21-1 is recorded as a pseudogene. This CDR3 is 17 amino acids long. CDR3 sequence (DNA): TGTGCCAGCAGCAAAAATCGGACAGGTTCGACTAATGAAAAACTGTTTTTT. Its translation: CASSKNRTGSTNEKLFF.

V gene TRBV5-1 combines with J gene TRBJ2-6; D gene unclear. Germline CDR1 and CDR2: SGHRS and YFSETQ. The CDR3 extends over 14 amino acids. V dropped 5 bases and J dropped 0 bases, with 6 bases sitting between them. The CDR3 loop is CASRTGSGANVLTF. The CDR3 nucleotides are TGCGCCAGCAGAACTGGCTCTGGGGCCAACGTCCTGACTTTC.

Turning to this clone: At one of its ends the junction is not consistent with the germline gene, which may arise from a read error. The chain links TRBV2 to TRBJ2-7; 12 bases line up with TRBD1. CDR1 is SNHLY and CDR2 is FYNNEI in the germline V gene. This CDR3 has 15 residues. CDR3 bases: TGTGCCAGCACTGCGCCGGGACAGGGGGCGGAGGATCGGGACTTC. Translated: CASTAPGQGAEDRDF.

With respect to this clone: This specimen includes other DNA sequences encoding the same CDR3. The chain recombines TRBV10-3 with TRBJ2-2, with 8 bases identical to TRBD2. With 7 bases clipped from V and 3 bases from J, the junction kept 4 bases outside the gene matches. This CDR3 contains 14 residues. The V gene's germline CDR1 is ENHRY and CDR2 SYGVKD. CDR3: CAIKGLVDTGELFF. CDR3 DNA: TGTGCCATCAAGGGACTAGTGGACACCGGGGAGCTGTTTTTT.

The V call is TRBV23-1, the J call TRBJ1-2; TRBD1 might be the D (6 bases). TRBV23-1 has ORF status, its function being uncertain. The V and J ends lost 2 bases and 3 bases respectively, with 13 bases between them. The CDR3 runs to 15 residues. CDR3 bases: TGCGCCAGCAGTCAAACACAGGGATTCGACTATGGCTACACCTTC. Its protein product is CASSQTQGFDYGYTF.

This chain's CDR3 is CASSELRTSTDTQYF. The CDR3 DNA follows: TGTGCCAGCAGTGAGCTCAGGACTAGCACAGATACGCAGTATTTT. The chain recombines TRBV25-1 with TRBJ2-3, with D maybe TRBD2 (5 bases). Trimming shortened V by 3 bases and J by 0 bases, and 10 bases separated the two germline ends. Germline-derived CDR1 and CDR2 are MGHDK and SYGVNS. This CDR3 spans 15 amino acids.

The genes are TRBV5-4 and TRBJ2-3; 9 bases line up with TRBD1. CDR1 is SGHNT and CDR2 is YYREEE in the germline V gene (reference sequence). Unmatched junction bases numbered 4, after V lost 0 bases and J lost 2 bases. CDR3 length: 16 residues. As DNA, the CDR3 is TGTGCCAGCAGCTTGGGTGGACAGGGGAACACAGATACGCAGTATTTT. This encodes CASSLGGQGNTDTQYF.

The genes are TRBV29-1 and TRBJ2-6; D possibly corresponds to TRBD1 (6 bases). The CDR3 runs 18 residues. With 5 bases removed from V and 4 bases from J, the gap between germline ends came to 24 bases. Germline assignment: CDR1 SQVTM and CDR2 ANQGSEA. CDR3 sequence (DNA): TGCAGCGTTATCCCGAAACTCATGACAGGATCCGGGGCCAACGTCCTGACTTTC. This sequence encodes CSVIPKLMTGSGANVLTF.

This chain uses TRBV27 with TRBJ2-6; D uncertain. This CDR3 has 18 residues. The germline V gene has CDR1 MNHEY and CDR2 SMNVEV (reference sequence). V lost 5 bases and J lost 0, with 17 bases in between. Written as DNA, the CDR3 is TGTGCCAGCAGTCGGCAGGCCGGATCCAGCTCTGGGGCCAACGTCCTGACTTTC. This codes for CASSRQAGSSSGANVLTF.

The chain employs TRBV19 and TRBJ1-2; no clear D. The CDR3 has 16 residues. The V end was cut by 4 bases, the J end by 5 bases, with 20 bases between. Germline lookup yields CDR1 LNHDA and CDR2 SQIVND (reference sequence). In DNA, the CDR3 is TGTGCCAGTAGTACCCCGCCCCCGAGGACGGAGTATGGCTACACCTTC. As protein: CASSTPPPRTEYGYTF.

The gene calls are TRBV18 and TRBJ1-2, with 9 bases aligning to TRBD1. The CDR3 spans 14 residues. In germline, CDR1 is KGHSH, CDR2 LQKENI. Trimming removed 3 bases from V and 4 bases from J; junction bases left unmatched: 3. The CDR3 DNA reads TGTGCCAGCTCACCGGACAGGGGAAGCTATGGCTACACCTTC. Amino acid sequence: CASSPDRGSYGYTF.

The V and J genes are TRBV28 and TRBJ1-2; D may be TRBD1 (5 bases). This CDR3 has 14 amino acids. The germline V gene encodes CDR1 MDHEN and CDR2 SYDVKM. Trimming cost V 6 bases and J 4 bases, with 15 bases left between them. CDR3: CASSSTGVSYGYTF. The CDR3 DNA is TGTGCCAGCAGCTCAACAGGAGTGAGCTATGGCTACACCTTC.

To note about this clone: The sample carries other DNA sequences with the same CDR3. The chain uses TRBV6-2 or TRBV6-3 and TRBJ1-2; tentative D call: TRBD1 (5 bases). The V gene's germline CDR1 is MNHEY and CDR2 SVGEGT. The CDR3 runs 13 residues. V lost 0 bases to trimming and J lost 4 bases, with 6 bases between them. CDR3 coding DNA: TGTGCCAGCAGTTACTCAGGGACCTATGGCTACACCTTC. Protein product: CASSYSGTYGYTF.

J is TRBJ2-2 and V is TRBV30; D ambiguous. Germline V gives CDR1 GTSNPN, CDR2 SVGIG (reference sequence). The CDR3 is 10 residues long. V gave up 7 bases and J gave up 7 bases, with 7 bases separating them. CDR3 sequence reads: CASKRGELFF. In nucleotides, the CDR3 is TGTGCCTCTAAACGCGGGGAGCTGTTTTTT.